A selection of T cell receptor beta chains follows, all from one sample in a study of beta chain features in type 1 diabetes. The protocol was immunoSEQ multiplex PCR, while the TCRdb copy is restricted to in-frame clones and leaves out a portion. Of around 450,000 clones listed, 10% to 12% are singletons. The sequenced sample was naive CD4+ T cells from blood. The source is a woman under 30 in good health. CDR3s include the opening cysteine and the closing phenylalanine or tryptophan.

16	TRBJ2-1	TRBV11-2	CASSLLVMVRGNEQFF
11	TRBJ1-1	TRBV20-1	CSALGQAEAFF
13	TRBJ2-1	TRBV15	CATSRVYPNEQFF
16	TRBJ2-3	TRBV7-6	CASSLLTSGVTDTQYF
13	TRBJ2-1	TRBV29-1	CSVVSISYNEQFF
17	TRBJ2-1	TRBV18	CASSPPAGSYSYNEQFF
14	TRBJ2-7	TRBV4-3	CASSQAVTGYEQYF
14	TRBJ1-2	TRBV15	CATSRAGGYYGYTF
16	TRBJ2-5	TRBV7-2	CASSLNWIGRRETQYF
15	TRBJ2-1	TRBV5-1	CASTQQPGQRNEQFF
16	TRBJ1-1	TRBV1	CTSSHMLQGALRKAFF
12	TRBJ2-5	TRBV7-6	CASSLRGETQYF
17	TRBJ1-5	TRBV30	CASYDSGQTYSNQPQHF
15	TRBJ1-1	TRBV7-2	CASSPLRKLNTEAFF
17	TRBJ2-5	TRBV7-2	CASSLSGLAAARETQYF
15	TRBJ2-1	TRBV7-8	CASSLGTGTHNEQFF
15	TRBJ2-1	TRBV19	CASSRSGSSYNEQFF
17	TRBJ2-1	TRBV7-3	CASSLTPSGRIYNEQFF
12	TRBJ2-5	TRBV5-1	CASSLPEETQYF
16	TRBJ2-3	TRBV18	CASSPASGPIGDTQYF
13	TRBJ2-5	TRBV6-5	CASQWGYQETQYF
11	TRBJ2-1	TRBV7-9	CASSLFNEQFF